The 15 T cell receptor beta chains given below trace back to one sample, sequenced in a study of CD8 T cells in ankylosing spondylitis. Study-level points and caveats: A TCR beta motif of eight highly homologous variants appeared characteristic of ankylosing spondylitis blood.

TCRdb processed the 5' RACE reads anew with MiXCR; each CDR3 protein has one entry. The sample holds around 890,000 distinct CDR3 sequences, roughly 12% seen once. Antigen specificity for these receptors is unknown. The sample taken for sequencing was blood, either unsorted or a sorted T cell fraction (not recorded which). These receptors were obtained from a male donor with ankylosing spondylitis.

This clonotype came up a few times. The V gene is TRBV20-1, the J gene TRBJ2-5, with 9 bases aligning to TRBD2. CDR1 and CDR2 (germline): DFQATT, SNEGSKA (reference sequence). The CDR3 runs to 12 residues. V was clipped by 4 bases and J by 6 bases; unmatched bases: 3. In DNA, the CDR3 is TGCAGTGCTATGGGGACTAGCCAGACCCAGTACTTC. It translates to CSAMGTSQTQYF.

This clonotype was recorded many times. The chain uses TRBV11-2 and TRBJ2-7; D remains unclear. V was clipped by 4 bases and J by 5 bases, with 15 bases between them. The CDR3 spans 14 residues. The germline V gene encodes CDR1 SGHAT and CDR2 FQNNGV. CDR3 bases: TGTGCCAGCAGCTCCCTGGGTTTTGGAGACGAGCAGTACTTC. This gives the protein CASSSLGFGDEQYF.

This clonotype was picked up a small number of times. V and J are TRBV20-1 and TRBJ2-1, with TRBD2 matching 13 bases. The CDR3 is 16 amino acids. The germline CDR1 and CDR2 sequences are DFQATT and SNEGSKA (reference sequence). J gave up 1 base and V 4 bases, and 4 bases lay outside the gene matches. DNA of the CDR3: TGCAGTGCTAAACGGACTAGCGGGGGTTCCTACAATGAGCAGTTCTTC. Translated, it gives CSAKRTSGGSYNEQFF.

CDR3 loop: CASSLITPGTDTQYF. Here the CDR3 DNA reads TGTGCCAGCAGCTTAATTACACCAGGCACAGATACGCAGTATTTT. V is TRBV7-9 and J is TRBJ2-3; no clear D gene. The germline V gene has CDR1 SEHNR and CDR2 FQNEAQ (reference sequence). This CDR3 is 15 amino acids long. The V end lost 2 bases, the J end lost 1 base, and 10 bases lay between the germline ends.

This chain joins TRBV7-9 and TRBJ2-1; the D call may be TRBD1 or TRBD2 (5 bases each). The CDR3 totals 15 residues. Germline loops: CDR1 SEHNR, CDR2 FQNEAQ (reference sequence). The ends were cut back, 8 bases at V and 6 bases at J, with 20 bases in the middle. The CDR3 region is CASLLRDLSPNEQFF. CDR3 in DNA: TGTGCCAGCCTCCTAAGGGACCTTTCCCCCAATGAGCAGTTCTTC.

The chain is built from TRBV25-1 and TRBJ2-5; maybe TRBD2 (6 bases). V gave up 2 bases and J gave up 5 bases, with 12 bases separating them. CDR1 MGHDK and CDR2 SYGVNS come from the germline V gene. The CDR3 length is 14 residues. CDR3: CASSENLRGETQYF. The CDR3 DNA follows: TGTGCCAGCAGTGAAAACCTTCGGGGGGAGACCCAGTACTTC.

In this sample, this clonotype turned up a few times. The genes are TRBV20-1 and TRBJ1-5; TRBD1 matches at 7 bases. The CDR3 length is 14 residues. Germline CDR1 is DFQATT and CDR2 is SNEGSKA (reference sequence). V lost 6 bases and J lost 3; bases outside the gene matches: 8. CDR3 DNA sequence: TGCAGTGCAAACAGGGGAGCACTCAATCAGCCCCAGCATTTT. Translation gives CSANRGALNQPQHF.

This clonotype showed up many times. This rearrangement joins TRBV20-1 to TRBJ2-1; possible D gene TRBD2, 6 bases. The ends were cut back, 1 base at V and 5 bases at J, with 15 bases in the middle. Germline CDR1 and CDR2: DFQATT and SNEGSKA (reference sequence). The CDR3 has 15 residues. The CDR3 sequence: CSARGDGGRDNEQFF. CDR3 sequence (DNA): TGCAGTGCTAGAGGGGACGGGGGAAGGGACAATGAGCAGTTCTTC.

This clonotype has only a few counts. CDR3 sequence reads: CASSYSAYGYTF. CDR3 bases: TGTGCCAGCAGTTATTCAGCCTATGGCTACACCTTC. The gene calls are TRBV6-2 or TRBV6-3 and TRBJ1-2; D not certain. Per germline, CDR1 MNHEY and CDR2 SVGEGT. This CDR3 is built from 12 residues. Trimming left V 3 bases short and J 4 bases short, with 6 bases between.

The V and J genes are TRBV5-1 and TRBJ2-3; the D gene is possibly TRBD2 (6 bases). Germline lookup yields CDR1 SGHRS and CDR2 YFSETQ. The V gene lost 4 bases and the J gene lost 2 bases, with 23 bases spanning the gap. This CDR3 has 18 amino acids. The CDR3, as DNA: TGCGCCAGCAGCCTGAGAGTTACCGGGACTTCTAACACAGATACGCAGTATTTT. Protein sequence: CASSLRVTGTSNTDTQYF.

The gene calls are TRBV7-2 and TRBJ2-7, with unresolved D. The V and J ends lost 3 bases and 3 bases respectively, with 9 bases between them. CDR3 length: 13 amino acids. Germline-derived CDR1 and CDR2 are SGHTA and FQGNSA. The CDR3 region is CASSLLGNYEQYF. The CDR3 DNA reads as TGTGCCAGCAGCTTGTTAGGGAACTACGAGCAGTACTTC.

The gene calls are TRBV6-2 or TRBV6-3 and TRBJ1-6; D may be TRBD1 (5 bases). Trimming left V 4 bases short and J 13 bases short, with 23 bases between. This CDR3 has 16 residues. Germline V lookup: CDR1 MNHEY, CDR2 SVGEGT. This chain's CDR3 is CASSSPSGTRLTPLHF. DNA of the CDR3: TGTGCCAGCAGTTCCCCCTCCGGGACGAGGCTTACCCCCCTCCACTTT.

This clonotype was detected a few times. The chain couples TRBV27 to TRBJ1-1; 7 bases map to TRBD1. With 4 bases clipped from V and 7 bases from J, the junction kept 6 bases outside the gene matches. Germline lookup yields CDR1 MNHEY and CDR2 SMNVEV (reference sequence). The CDR3 sequence is 13 residues long. The CDR3: CASSSWTGYEAFF. CDR3 nucleotides: TGTGCCAGCAGTTCGTGGACAGGATATGAAGCTTTCTTT.

Details on this clonotype: This clone may be a read error of a much larger clone one base away. This rearrangement joins TRBV11-2 to TRBJ1-2; TRBD1 is a possible D gene (6 bases). The V end lost 5 bases, the J end lost 4 bases, and 11 bases lay between the germline ends. The germline V gene encodes CDR1 SGHAT and CDR2 FQNNGV. There are 13 residues in the CDR3. In DNA, the CDR3 is TGTGCCAGCAGCATGGGACACAGCTATGGCTACACCTTC. Amino acid sequence: CASSMGHSYGYTF.

This clonotype was seen more than once but under ten times. The chain joins TRBV6-1 to TRBJ2-1, with D hard to call. CDR3 length: 13 amino acids. V was trimmed by 0 bases and J by 9 bases, leaving 9 bases between them. Looked up from germline, CDR1 is MNHNS and CDR2 is SASEGT. This chain's CDR3 is CASSEAGSGEQFF. The CDR3 DNA is TGTGCCAGCAGTGAAGCCGGGTCGGGTGAGCAGTTCTTC.